The 27 T cell receptor beta chains below all came from one sample that was sequenced in a study of blood T cells in healthy people across ages. A J-beta primer mix and a sample-barcoded 5' primer were used in a second PCR of about 7 to 11 cycles. One entry per CDR3 protein, called by TCRdb with MiXCR from the 5' RACE reads. Of about 940,000 distinct CDR3 sequences in the sample, about 44% were seen once. Input material: blood. These receptors all come from a man aged 30-40 years in good health.

The CDR3 loop is CASSLRTGASGILYEQYF. DNA for the CDR3: TGTGCCAGCAGTTTACGGACTGGGGCTAGCGGGATCCTCTACGAGCAGTACTTC. The rearrangement uses TRBV27 and TRBJ2-4, with 9 bases lining up with TRBD2. The J call could be wrong; TRBJ2-7 is a better fit for the DNA end. The CDR3 is made up of 18 amino acids. CDR1 and CDR2 (germline): MNHEY, SMNVEV (reference sequence).

The chain has TRBV6-6 and TRBJ1-5; TRBD1 matches at 8 bases. The CDR3 runs 15 residues. Trimming cost V 4 bases and J 4 bases; bases outside gene matches: 6. Germline CDR1 and CDR2: MNHNY and SVGAGI (reference sequence). The CDR3 region is CASSSNRGWNQPQHF. In DNA form, the CDR3 reads TGTGCCAGCAGTTCCAACAGGGGGTGGAATCAGCCCCAGCATTTT.

A few counts support this clonotype. The rearrangement uses TRBV9 and TRBJ1-6; possibly TRBD1 for D (6 bases). Deletions cut 0 bases from V and 4 bases from J, with 11 bases between. This CDR3 is built from 16 residues. Germline V gives CDR1 SGDLS, CDR2 YYNGEE. The CDR3 coding sequence is TGTGCCAGCAGCGTAGAACAGGGCTTGTATAATTCACCCCTCCACTTT. Protein: CASSVEQGLYNSPLHF.

The gene calls are TRBV7-2 and TRBJ2-5; D call uncertain. V lost 5 bases to trimming and J lost 5 bases, with 12 bases between them. Germline V gene lookup returns CDR1 SGHTA and CDR2 FQGNSA. The CDR3 is 13 residues long. CDR3 protein: CASSARVFETQYF. The CDR3 coding sequence is TGTGCCAGCAGCGCTAGGGTCTTCGAGACCCAGTACTTC. Looking up the rest from reference TRBV7-2 and TRBJ2-5 gives the full variable domain: GAGVSQSPSNKVTEKGKDVELRCDPISGHTALYWYRQSLGQGLEFLIYFQGNSAPDKSGLPSDRFSAERTGGSVSTLTIQRTQQEDSAVYLCASSARVFETQYFGPGTRLLVL.

This clonotype was observed a few times. The chain uses TRBV20-1 and TRBJ2-2; TRBD1 agrees at 11 bases. Germline CDR1 and CDR2: DFQATT and SNEGSKA (reference sequence). After removal of 3 bases from V and 6 bases from J, the junction contained 3 bases not matched to a gene. CDR3 size: 14 residues. The CDR3 DNA is TGCAGTGCTAGGGGACAGGGGGACGCCGGGGAGCTGTTTTTT. Translated, it gives CSARGQGDAGELFF.

In its sample, this clonotype was seen a few times. The chain links TRBV27 to TRBJ2-1, with 7 bases matching TRBD2. Germline CDR1 is MNHEY and CDR2 is SMNVEV (reference sequence). The ends lost 5 bases at V and 1 base at J; junction bases unmatched: 5. The CDR3 spans 15 residues. This chain's CDR3 is CASSRGVGSYNEQFF. The CDR3 nucleotides are TGTGCCAGCAGTCGGGGGGTCGGATCCTACAATGAGCAGTTCTTC.

The gene calls are TRBV6-4 and TRBJ1-6; 10 bases are shared with TRBD1. This CDR3 comprises 15 residues. Unmatched junction bases numbered 0, after V lost 0 bases and J lost 7 bases. The germline V gene has CDR1 MRHNA and CDR2 SNTAGT. In nucleotides, the CDR3 is TGTGCCAGCAGTGACTCGACAGGGGGCAATTCACCCCTCCACTTT. Translating it yields CASSDSTGGNSPLHF.

The chain carries TRBV20-1 and TRBJ1-5; D possibly corresponds to TRBD1 (6 bases). CDR1 and CDR2 from the germline V gene are DFQATT and SNEGSKA (reference sequence). The length of the CDR3 is 18 residues. Trimming removed 4 bases from V and 1 base from J, with 23 bases in between. CDR3 DNA sequence: TGCAGTGCTAAGGGGCAGGGGATAGGGCATTCGAGCAATCAGCCCCAGCATTTT. It encodes CSAKGQGIGHSSNQPQHF.

The J gene is TRBJ1-5, the V gene TRBV27; 7 bases fit TRBD1. The junction had 7 bases not matched to a gene; V was cut back by 2 bases and J by 3 bases. CDR1 and CDR2 (germline): MNHEY, SMNVEV (reference sequence). The CDR3 runs to 16 residues. The CDR3 DNA follows: TGTGCCAGCAGTTTAGCGTCAGGGGGTTTCAATCAGCCCCAGCATTTT. This codes for CASSLASGGFNQPQHF.

This clonotype was seen a few times. The chain uses TRBV28 and TRBJ2-7; 9 nucleotides align to TRBD1. The J segment lost 6 bases and the V segment lost 6 bases, leaving 6 bases of the junction unmatched. This CDR3 has 13 amino acids. Germline values: CDR1 MDHEN, CDR2 SYDVKM. The CDR3: CASRLDRGPEQYF. The DNA of the CDR3 is TGTGCCAGCAGATTGGACAGGGGACCCGAGCAGTACTTC.

This clonotype was counted only a few times. The chain has TRBV28 and TRBJ2-5, with D possibly matching TRBD1 (6 bases). CDR1 and CDR2 from the germline V gene are MDHEN and SYDVKM. Trimming shortened V by 3 bases and J by 4 bases, and 12 bases separated the two germline ends. The CDR3 contains 14 residues. CDR3 sequence: CASSLAGTRETQYF. CDR3 nucleotides: TGTGCCAGCAGTTTGGCAGGGACACGAGAGACCCAGTACTTC.

V usage is TRBV5-6 and J usage is TRBJ1-2, with D tentatively TRBD1 (6 bases). Per germline, CDR1 SGHDT and CDR2 YYEEEE. Trimming removed 8 bases at V and 1 base at J, with 9 bases between. The CDR3 sequence is 12 residues long. CDR3 sequence reads: CASSGVNYGYTF. In DNA form, the CDR3 reads TGTGCCAGTTCAGGGGTTAACTATGGCTACACCTTC. Full variable domain (outside the CDR3, taken from reference TRBV5-6 and TRBJ1-2): DAGVTQSPTHLIKTRGQQVTLRCSPKSGHDTVSWYQQALGQGPQFIFQYYEEEERQRGNFPDRFSGHQFPNYSSELNVNALLLGDSALYLCASSGVNYGYTFGSGTRLTVV.

This chain joins TRBV10-3 and TRBJ2-3; a possible D gene is TRBD1 (8 bases). The CDR3 has 15 residues. CDR1 is ENHRY and CDR2 is SYGVKD in the germline V gene. Trimming stripped 8 bases from V and 3 bases from J, with 18 bases between. CDR3 loop: CAIQMTGEGTDTQYF. DNA of the CDR3: TGTGCCATCCAGATGACAGGGGAGGGAACAGATACGCAGTATTTT.

This clonotype turned up a few times. The chain uses TRBV27 and TRBJ2-3; possible D gene TRBD2, 6 bases. Trimming stripped 2 bases from V and 2 bases from J, with 23 bases between. CDR3 size: 19 residues. Germline V gene sequence: CDR1 MNHEY, CDR2 SMNVEV (reference sequence). The CDR3 here is CASSLRAKFSAGNTDTQYF. As DNA, the CDR3 is TGTGCCAGCAGTTTACGGGCTAAGTTCTCGGCGGGGAACACAGATACGCAGTATTTT.

The chain has TRBV10-3 and TRBJ2-7; 10 positions match TRBD1. Unmatched junction bases numbered 6, after V lost 3 bases and J lost 7 bases. The germline V gene has CDR1 ENHRY and CDR2 SYGVKD. CDR3 length equals 14 residues. In DNA form, the CDR3 reads TGTGCCATCAGTGAAGGGACAGGGGAAAGGGAGCAGTACTTC. This gives the protein CAISEGTGEREQYF.

The chain joins TRBV12-3 or TRBV12-4 to TRBJ1-2; D unresolved. This CDR3 has 17 amino acids. The V and J ends lost 3 bases and 0 bases respectively, with 17 bases between them. CDR3 coding DNA: TGTGCCAGCAGTTTGTCGGCAGGACTAAACCCTAACTATGGCTACACCTTC. Its translation: CASSLSAGLNPNYGYTF.

The chain uses TRBV5-1 and TRBJ2-5; 7 nucleotides match TRBD1. The junction had 5 bases not matched to a gene; V was cut back by 3 bases and J by 6 bases. The CDR3 is made up of 13 amino acids. Germline V lookup: CDR1 SGHRS, CDR2 YFSETQ. CDR3: CASSWGQSKTQYF. In nucleotides, the CDR3 is TGCGCCAGCAGCTGGGGACAGTCGAAGACCCAGTACTTC.

V usage is TRBV28 and J usage is TRBJ2-4; 9 bases are shared with TRBD2. CDR1 and CDR2 (germline): MDHEN, SYDVKM. The CDR3 contains 14 residues. J was trimmed by 3 bases and V by 10 bases; bases with no gene match: 7. For the CDR3, the DNA is TGTGCCATAATGGATAGCGGGAGCAAAAACATTCAGTACTTC. It translates to CAIMDSGSKNIQYF. The full variable domain, rest sourced from reference TRBV28 and TRBJ2-4, is DVKVTQSSRYLVKRTGEKVFLECVQDMDHENMFWYRQDPGLGLRLIYFSYDVKMKEKGDIPEGYSVSREKKERFSLILESASTNQTSMYLCAIMDSGSKNIQYFGAGTRLSVL.

The CDR3 loop is CASGPTGGSNEQFF. CDR3 in DNA: TGTGCCAGCGGACCCACAGGGGGAAGCAATGAGCAGTTCTTC. The chain has TRBV6-2 or TRBV6-3 and TRBJ2-1; 8 nucleotides agree with TRBD1. The germline V gene has CDR1 MNHEY and CDR2 SVGEGT. After removal of 8 bases from V and 6 bases from J, the junction contained 9 bases not matched to a gene. This CDR3 contains 14 residues.

V is TRBV14 and J is TRBJ1-6, with 9 bases matching TRBD1. Germline values: CDR1 SGHDN, CDR2 FVKESK. The length of the CDR3 is 16 residues. V gave up 3 bases and J gave up 6 bases; unmatched junction bases: 6. The CDR3 loop is CASSQGQGRVNSPLHF. The CDR3 coding sequence is TGTGCCAGCAGCCAGGGACAGGGCAGAGTTAATTCACCCCTCCACTTT.

The rearrangement uses TRBV19 and TRBJ2-7, with a tentative D call TRBD1 (6 bases). The V gene lost 3 bases and the J gene lost 2 bases, with 11 bases spanning the gap. This CDR3 has 14 residues. Germline V CDR1 and CDR2: LNHDA, SQIVND (reference sequence). The CDR3 loop is CASSIRDKAYEQYF. For the CDR3, the DNA is TGTGCCAGTAGTATCCGGGACAAAGCCTACGAGCAGTACTTC.

The V gene is TRBV4-2, the J gene TRBJ2-1, with 7 bases matching TRBD2. The V segment lost 4 bases and the J segment 6 bases; nucleotides outside the gene matches: 15. CDR3 length: 17 amino acids. The germline V gene encodes CDR1 LGHNA and CDR2 YNFKEQ. The CDR3 DNA follows: TGTGCCAGCAGCCGGGAATGGTCGGCTAGCGGCGTCAATGAGCAGTTCTTC. This encodes CASSREWSASGVNEQFF.

This clonotype came up once. The chain couples TRBV7-2 to TRBJ1-1, with D unclear. V shed 1 base and J shed 3 bases, with 9 bases lying between them. The CDR3 spans 14 residues. Per the germline V gene, CDR1 is SGHTA and CDR2 is FQGNSA. The CDR3 is CASSLVRGDTEAFF. CDR3 bases: TGTGCCAGCAGCTTAGTTCGGGGAGACACTGAAGCTTTCTTT. Full variable domain (missing parts from reference TRBV7-2 and TRBJ1-1): GAGVSQSPSNKVTEKGKDVELRCDPISGHTALYWYRQSLGQGLEFLIYFQGNSAPDKSGLPSDRFSAERTGGSVSTLTIQRTQQEDSAVYLCASSLVRGDTEAFFGQGTRLTVV.

The chain recombines TRBV5-8 with TRBJ2-1; the D is unclear. Germline CDR1 is SGHTS and CDR2 is YDEGEE. Deletions cut 9 bases from V and 5 bases from J, with 9 bases between. This CDR3 spans 11 amino acids. The CDR3 loop is CATPPDNEQFF. Written as DNA, the CDR3 is TGTGCCACCCCGCCAGACAATGAGCAGTTCTTC. The variable domain in full, completed from reference TRBV5-8 and TRBJ2-1, reads EAGVTQSPTHLIKTRGQQATLRCSPISGHTSVYWYQQALGLGLQFLLWYDEGEERNRGNFPPRFSGRQFPNYSSELNVNALELEDSALYLCATPPDNEQFFGPGTRLTVL.

This clonotype was recorded a few times. The chain recombines TRBV27 with TRBJ2-3; 7 bases line up with TRBD2. CDR3 length: 15 residues. Trimming cost V 2 bases and J 4 bases; bases outside gene matches: 6. Germline-derived CDR1 and CDR2 are MNHEY and SMNVEV (reference sequence). The CDR3 loop reads CASSLRGLGADTQYF. The DNA for the CDR3 is TGTGCCAGCAGTTTAAGAGGACTAGGGGCAGATACGCAGTATTTT.

CDR3 sequence: CASSPQPNEKLFF. The CDR3 DNA sequence: TGTGCCAGCTCACCACAACCTAATGAAAAACTGTTTTTT. The chain joins TRBV18 to TRBJ1-4; D is unclear. The CDR3 is 13 amino acids. Trimming removed 1 base from V and 3 bases from J, with 3 bases in between. CDR1 and CDR2 (germline): KGHSH, LQKENI.

The chain joins TRBV29-1 to TRBJ2-5; D may be TRBD2 (5 bases). The CDR3 spans 11 residues. Germline V CDR1 and CDR2: SQVTM, ANQGSEA. DNA for the CDR3: TGCAGAGCCGGCCCCGGGAATGAGCAGTACTTC. Translation: CRAGPGNEQYF.